This record concerns one T cell receptor beta chain sequence. The sample belongs to a study of Graves' ophthalmopathy and Graves' hyperthyroidism. Amplification of the TCR beta CDR3 regions used RNA transcripts (as template). Investigators did first-round RT-PCR with HTBI primers, then second-round multiplex PCR. TCRdb independently ran MiXCR on the multiplex PCR reads; one entry per CDR3 protein. This table has 230,000 or so distinct CDR3 sequences, 45% to 55% appearing once. The CDR3 totals 16 residues. V lost 5 bases and J lost 2, with 18 bases in between. This TCR came from an adult man with Graves' ophthalmopathy. Sequencing used peripheral blood. V is TRBV12-3 or TRBV12-4 and J is TRBJ2-5; D is unclear. As DNA, the CDR3 is TGTGCCAGCAGTAGCCTCGGACCGGTATTGCAAGAGACCCAGTACTTC. It is translated as CASSSLGPVLQETQYF.